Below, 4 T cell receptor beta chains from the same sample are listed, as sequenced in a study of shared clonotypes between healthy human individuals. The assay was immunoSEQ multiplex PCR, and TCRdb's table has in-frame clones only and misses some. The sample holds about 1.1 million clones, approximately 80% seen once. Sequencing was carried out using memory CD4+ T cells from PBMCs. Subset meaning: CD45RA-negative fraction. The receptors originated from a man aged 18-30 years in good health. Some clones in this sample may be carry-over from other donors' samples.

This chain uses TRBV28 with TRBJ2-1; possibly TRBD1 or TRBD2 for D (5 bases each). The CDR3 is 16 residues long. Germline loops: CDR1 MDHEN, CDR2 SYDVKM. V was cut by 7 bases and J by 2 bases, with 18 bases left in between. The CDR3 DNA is TGTGCCAGCAAACGGGGCAGGGCTAAAACCTACAATGAGCAGTTCTTC. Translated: CASKRGRAKTYNEQFF.

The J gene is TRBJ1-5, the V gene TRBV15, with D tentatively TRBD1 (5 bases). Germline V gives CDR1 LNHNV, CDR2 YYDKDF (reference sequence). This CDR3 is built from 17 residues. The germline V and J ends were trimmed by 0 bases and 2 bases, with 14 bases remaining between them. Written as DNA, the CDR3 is TGTGCCACCAGCAGAGATCGGAAGGGGTGGGGCAATCAGCCCCAGCATTTT. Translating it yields CATSRDRKGWGNQPQHF.

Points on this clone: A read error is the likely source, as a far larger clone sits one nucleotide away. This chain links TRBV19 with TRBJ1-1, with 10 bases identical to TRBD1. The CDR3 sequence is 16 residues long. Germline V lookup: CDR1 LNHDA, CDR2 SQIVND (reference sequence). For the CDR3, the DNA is TGTACCAGTAGGCCCGGAGACAGGGGGCTGAAAACTGAAGCTTTCTTT. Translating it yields CTSRPGDRGLKTEAFF.

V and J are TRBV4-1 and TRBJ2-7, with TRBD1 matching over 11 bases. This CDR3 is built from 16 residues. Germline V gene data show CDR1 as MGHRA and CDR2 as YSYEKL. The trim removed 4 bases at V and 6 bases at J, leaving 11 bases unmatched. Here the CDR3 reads CASSLATGTGGPEQYF. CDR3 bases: TGCGCCAGCAGCCTGGCCACCGGGACAGGGGGTCCCGAGCAGTACTTC.